This T cell receptor beta chain was retrieved from a study of graft-versus-host responses after intestinal transplantation. Findings and limits, study-wide: Some patients had graft-donor T cell macrochimerism, and their allografts showed high graft-versus-host to host-versus-graft clonal ratios. Among recipient marrow samples, GvH clones were found; some appeared first in ileum or blood.

Method: immunoSEQ multiplex PCR; TCRdb's copy keeps in-frame clones and lacks some. Of more than 20,000 clones detected, approximately 89% appear once; the ten largest clones hold about 5.1%. For this clone: Its matching antigen is unknown.

V was shortened by 0 bases and J by 2 bases, with 10 bases between the two germline ends. The CDR3 totals 16 residues. J is TRBJ1-4 and V is TRBV6-7; D is perhaps TRBD1 (5 bases). TRBV6-7 is an ORF, with its function uncertain. The sample here was PBMCs, taken roughly 65 days after intestinal transplantation. The sequence was obtained from a human patient who received an intestinal transplant, so some T cells may come from the graft donor. The DNA of the CDR3 is TGTGCCAGCAGTTACTCGGGCAGGGCGACTAATGAAAAACTGTTTTTT. As protein: CASSYSGRATNEKLFF.